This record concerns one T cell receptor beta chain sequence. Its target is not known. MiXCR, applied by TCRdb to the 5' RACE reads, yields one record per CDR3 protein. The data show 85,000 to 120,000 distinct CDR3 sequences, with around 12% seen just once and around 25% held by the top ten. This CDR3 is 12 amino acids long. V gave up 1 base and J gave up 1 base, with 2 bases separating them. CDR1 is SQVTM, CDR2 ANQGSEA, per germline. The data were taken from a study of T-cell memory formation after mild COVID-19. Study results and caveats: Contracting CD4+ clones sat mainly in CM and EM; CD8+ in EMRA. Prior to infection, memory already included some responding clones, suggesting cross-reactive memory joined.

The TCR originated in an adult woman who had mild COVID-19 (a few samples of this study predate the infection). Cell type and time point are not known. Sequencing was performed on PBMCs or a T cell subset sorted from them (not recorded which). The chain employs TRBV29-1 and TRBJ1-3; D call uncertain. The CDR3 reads CSVEGSGNTIYF. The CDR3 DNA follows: TGCAGCGTTGAAGGGTCTGGAAACACCATATATTTT.